This entry features one TCR beta chain sequence. Its specificity is unknown. The sample originates from a study of vaccination effects on CD4 cells after COVID-19. On the study more broadly: Vaccination of participants consisted of two doses of either the BNT162b2 or mRNA-1273 vaccine. A couple of convalescent patients each provided a sample, at 16 days and at one week before vaccination.

Germline-derived CDR1 and CDR2 are GTSNPN and SVGIG (reference sequence). Trimming cost V 5 bases and J 6 bases, with 23 bases left between them. The CDR3 is 15 amino acids. The protocol was immunoSEQ multiplex PCR, while the TCRdb copy is restricted to in-frame clones and leaves out a portion. The sample has roughly 64,000 clones, approximately 72% seen once. Culture lasted under 13 days before CD4+ T cell isolation. The person acquired a PCR-confirmed SARS-CoV-2 infection between March and December 2020. Half the medium was swapped for IL-2 medium on days 3 and 7. The specimen was CD4+ T cells from PBMCs cultured without peptide, collected before COVID-19 vaccination. This TCR was sampled from a human donor who had a prior SARS-CoV-2 infection. The V call is TRBV30, the J call TRBJ2-7; the D call may be TRBD1 or TRBD2 (7 bases each). CDR3 region: CAWGEFGRGGGEQYF. The DNA of the CDR3 is TGTGCCTGGGGGGAGTTCGGCAGGGGGGGTGGCGAGCAGTACTTC. Full variable domain (missing parts from reference TRBV30 and TRBJ2-7): SQTIHQWPATLVQPVGSPLSLECTVEGTSNPNLYWYRQAAGRGLQLLFYSVGIGQISSEVPQNLSASRPQDRQFILSSKKLLLSDSGFYLCAWGEFGRGGGEQYFGPGTRLTVT.